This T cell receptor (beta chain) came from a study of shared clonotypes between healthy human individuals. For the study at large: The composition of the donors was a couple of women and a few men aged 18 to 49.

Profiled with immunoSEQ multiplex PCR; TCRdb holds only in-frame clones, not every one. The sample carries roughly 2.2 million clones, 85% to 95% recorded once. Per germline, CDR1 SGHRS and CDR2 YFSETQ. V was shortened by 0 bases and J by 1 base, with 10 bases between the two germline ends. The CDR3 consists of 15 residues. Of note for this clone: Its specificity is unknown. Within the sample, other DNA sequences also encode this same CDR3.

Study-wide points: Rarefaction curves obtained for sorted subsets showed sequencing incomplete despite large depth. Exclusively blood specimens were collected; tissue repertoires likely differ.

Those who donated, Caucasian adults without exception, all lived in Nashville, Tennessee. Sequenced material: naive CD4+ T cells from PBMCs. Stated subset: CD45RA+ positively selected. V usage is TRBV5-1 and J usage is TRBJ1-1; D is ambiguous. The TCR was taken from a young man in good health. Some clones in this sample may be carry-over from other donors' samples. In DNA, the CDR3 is TGCGCCAGCAGCTTGGTTGCGGGGTCGAACACTGAAGCTTTCTTT. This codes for CASSLVAGSNTEAFF.